Below, 14 T cell receptor beta chains from the same sample are listed, as sequenced in a study of T-cell reconstitution after alpha-beta-depleted transplantation in children. The authors prepared the TCRbeta library with unique molecular identifiers. TCRdb redid the calling of the PCR reads with MiXCR, one entry per CDR3 protein. The sample lists more than 500,000 distinct CDR3 sequences, 9.5% to 12% occurring once. The specimen was PBMCs, mostly from graft donor cells, collected 180 days after TCRalphabeta/CD19-depleted stem cell transplant. The receptors here all came from a female patient aged 2-15 years who had a stem cell transplant for aplastic anemia, so the T cells may come from the graft donor.

V and J are TRBV15 and TRBJ2-7; D uncertain. The ends were cut back, 0 bases at V and 4 bases at J, with 7 bases in the middle. Germline V gene data show CDR1 as LNHNV and CDR2 as YYDKDF (reference sequence). The CDR3 sequence is 13 residues long. The CDR3 spells CATSRDAAYEQYF. The CDR3 region has the DNA TGTGCCACCAGCAGAGACGCGGCATACGAGCAGTACTTC.

This clonotype was seen ten or more times. The chain joins TRBV5-6 to TRBJ2-7; no clear D. The germline gives CDR1 SGHDT, CDR2 YYEEEE. This CDR3 region has 12 residues. Trimming took 4 bases from V and 3 from J, leaving 8 bases between them. CDR3 coding DNA: TGTGCCAGCAGCCAGGTAGGCTACGAGCAGTACGTC. It translates to CASSQVGYEQYV.

This clonotype was counted between two and nine times. The chain has TRBV5-4 and TRBJ2-2; the match to TRBD1 covers 8 bases. Trimming took 5 bases from V and 7 from J; bases not matched to a gene: 7. The CDR3 runs 14 residues. Germline CDR1 reads SGHNT; CDR2 reads YYREEE (reference sequence). The CDR3 DNA follows: TGTGCCAGCAGGGCCGCAGGGGGCGTCGGGGAGCTGTTTTTT. Amino acids: CASRAAGGVGELFF.

This clonotype was seen a handful of times. The chain carries TRBV12-3 or TRBV12-4 and TRBJ2-3; no definite D call. Trimming removed 3 bases from V and 0 bases from J, with 10 bases in between. There are 15 residues in the CDR3. The CDR3 loop reads CASSLEPASTDTQYF. The CDR3 DNA reads as TGTGCCAGCAGTTTGGAACCGGCCAGCACAGATACGCAGTATTTT.

Here the CDR3 reads CASSYGQTSRYGYTF. In DNA form, the CDR3 reads TGCGCCAGCAGCTATGGACAGACCTCCCGCTATGGCTACACCTTC. V and J are TRBV5-1 and TRBJ1-2, with D possibly matching TRBD1 (6 bases). Trimming took 3 bases from V and 4 from J, leaving 16 bases between them. Germline values: CDR1 SGHRS, CDR2 YFSETQ. The CDR3 is made up of 15 amino acids.

This clonotype appeared once. V is TRBV12-3 or TRBV12-4 and J is TRBJ2-3, with 7 bases that match TRBD2. J lost 2 bases, V lost 4 bases, and 15 bases had no gene match. The CDR3 has 18 residues. In nucleotides, the CDR3 is TGTGCCAGCAGTTACCGACGAATACTAGCGTGGTACACAGATACGCAGTATTTT. Amino acid sequence: CASSYRRILAWYTDTQYF.

As for this clonotype: The junction does not match germline at one end; this may be a read error. This chain links TRBV6-2 or TRBV6-3 with TRBJ2-1; D gene unclear. The CDR3 is made up of 15 amino acids. The germline gives CDR1 MNHEY, CDR2 SVGEGT. Here the CDR3 DNA reads TGTGCCAGCAGTTCCAATTTTCTCTCCTACAATGAGCACTTCTTC. Its translation is CASSSNFLSYNEHFF.

This chain connects TRBV19 to TRBJ2-1; 8 bases line up with TRBD1. This CDR3 is 15 amino acids long. Trimming at V came to 8 bases and at J to 7 bases, leaving 13 bases not matched to a gene. Germline V CDR1 and CDR2: LNHDA, SQIVND (reference sequence). Here the CDR3 DNA reads TGTGCCAGTGGGGACAGGCCAACGGGAACGAATGAGCAGTTCTTC. Translation: CASGDRPTGTNEQFF.

This clonotype was observed many times. The rearrangement uses TRBV5-1 and TRBJ2-1; 7 nucleotides match TRBD2. After removal of 0 bases from V and 10 bases from J, the junction contained 13 bases not matched to a gene. Looked up from germline, CDR1 is SGHRS and CDR2 is YFSETQ. CDR3 length equals 16 residues. The DNA of the CDR3 is TGCGCCAGCAGCTTGGCCTTCGGCGGGAGTGGGTTGGAGCAGTTCTTC. It encodes CASSLAFGGSGLEQFF.

The rearrangement links TRBV6-2 or TRBV6-3 to TRBJ2-1; a weak D match, TRBD2 (5 bases). V lost 6 bases and J lost 0, with 12 bases in between. Looked up from germline, CDR1 is MNHEY and CDR2 is SVGEGT. This CDR3 spans 15 amino acids. CDR3: CASSFLGSSYNEQFF. DNA of the CDR3: TGTGCCAGCAGCTTCTTAGGGAGCTCCTACAATGAGCAGTTCTTC.

The rearrangement links TRBV11-2 to TRBJ1-5; D uncertain. The CDR3 contains 17 residues. CDR1 and CDR2 from the germline V gene are SGHAT and FQNNGV. V lost 0 bases and J 2 bases, leaving 14 bases between the germline ends. The CDR3 reads CASSLDTRVKGNQPQHF. The CDR3, as DNA: TGTGCCAGCAGCTTAGATACTCGGGTTAAGGGCAATCAGCCCCAGCATTTT.

This clonotype was observed a handful of times. The chain uses TRBV15 and TRBJ2-7, with D possibly being TRBD2 (6 bases). V lost 4 bases and J lost 5, with 15 bases in between. This CDR3 is built from 14 residues. Per the germline V gene, CDR1 is LNHNV and CDR2 is YYDKDF (reference sequence). CDR3 bases: TGTGCCACCAGCACCCGGGCGGGGTTCCACGAGCAGTACTTC. It is translated as CATSTRAGFHEQYF.

This clonotype has just a few counts. The J gene is TRBJ1-6, the V gene TRBV20-1, with 9 bases matching TRBD1. The CDR3 has 14 residues. The ends lost 5 bases at V and 7 bases at J; junction bases unmatched: 6. Germline V gene lookup returns CDR1 DFQATT and CDR2 SNEGSKA (reference sequence). The CDR3 protein is CSAEQGAWNSPLHF. For the CDR3, the DNA is TGCAGTGCTGAACAGGGGGCGTGGAATTCACCCCTCCACTTT.

In this sample, this clonotype turned up many times. This chain connects TRBV27 to TRBJ1-5, with unresolved D. The V gene lost 4 bases and the J gene lost 11 bases, with 15 bases spanning the gap. Per the germline V gene, CDR1 is MNHEY and CDR2 is SMNVEV (reference sequence). The CDR3 runs to 13 residues. CDR3 in amino acids: CASSSLKGRAQHF. CDR3 coding DNA: TGTGCCAGCAGTTCCCTGAAGGGCCGGGCCCAGCATTTT.